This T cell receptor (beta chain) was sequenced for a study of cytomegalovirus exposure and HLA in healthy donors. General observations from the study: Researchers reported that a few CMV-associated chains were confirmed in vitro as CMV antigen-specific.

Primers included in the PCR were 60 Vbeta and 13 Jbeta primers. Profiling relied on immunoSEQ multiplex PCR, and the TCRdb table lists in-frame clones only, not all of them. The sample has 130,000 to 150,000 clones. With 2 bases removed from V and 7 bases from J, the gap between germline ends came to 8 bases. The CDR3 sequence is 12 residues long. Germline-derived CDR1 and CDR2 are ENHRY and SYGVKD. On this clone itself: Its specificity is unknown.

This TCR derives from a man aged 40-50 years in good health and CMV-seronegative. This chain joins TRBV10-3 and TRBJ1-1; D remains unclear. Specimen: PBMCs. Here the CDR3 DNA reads TGTGCCATCAGTGAGACAGAGGGTGAAGCTTTCTTT. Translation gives CAISETEGEAFF.